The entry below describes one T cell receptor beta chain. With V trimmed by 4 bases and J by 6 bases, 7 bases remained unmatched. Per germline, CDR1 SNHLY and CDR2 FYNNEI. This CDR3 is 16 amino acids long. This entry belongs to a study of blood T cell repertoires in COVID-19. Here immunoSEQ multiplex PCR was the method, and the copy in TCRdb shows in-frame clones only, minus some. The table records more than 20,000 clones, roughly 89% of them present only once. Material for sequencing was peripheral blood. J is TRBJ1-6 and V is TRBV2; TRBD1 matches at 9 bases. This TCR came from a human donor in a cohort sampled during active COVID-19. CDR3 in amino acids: CASSGDRDSFNSPLHF. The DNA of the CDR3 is TGTGCCAGCAGTGGGGACAGGGACAGTTTTAATTCACCCCTCCACTTT.